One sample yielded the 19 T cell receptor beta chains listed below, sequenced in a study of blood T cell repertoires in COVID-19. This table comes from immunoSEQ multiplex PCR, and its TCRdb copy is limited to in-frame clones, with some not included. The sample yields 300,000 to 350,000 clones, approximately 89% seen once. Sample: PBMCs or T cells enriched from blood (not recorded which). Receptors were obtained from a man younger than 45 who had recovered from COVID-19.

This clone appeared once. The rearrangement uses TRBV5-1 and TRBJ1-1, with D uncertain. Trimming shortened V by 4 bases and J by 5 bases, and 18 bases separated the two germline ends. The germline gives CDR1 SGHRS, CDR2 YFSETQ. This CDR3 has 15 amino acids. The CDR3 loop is CASSRMGGAETEAFF. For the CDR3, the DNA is TGCGCCAGCAGCCGCATGGGTGGCGCGGAGACTGAAGCTTTCTTT.

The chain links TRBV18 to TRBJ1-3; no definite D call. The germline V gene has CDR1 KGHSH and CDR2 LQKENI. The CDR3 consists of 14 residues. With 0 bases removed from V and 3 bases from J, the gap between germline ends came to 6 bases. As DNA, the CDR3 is TGTGCCAGCTCACCACCGTCCCTTGGAAACACCATATATTTT. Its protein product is CASSPPSLGNTIYF.

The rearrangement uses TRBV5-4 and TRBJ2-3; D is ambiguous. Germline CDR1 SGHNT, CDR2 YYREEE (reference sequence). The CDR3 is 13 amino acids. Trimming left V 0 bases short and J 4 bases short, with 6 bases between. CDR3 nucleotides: TGTGCCAGCAGCTTGGCGACTGCAGATACGCAGTATTTT. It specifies CASSLATADTQYF.

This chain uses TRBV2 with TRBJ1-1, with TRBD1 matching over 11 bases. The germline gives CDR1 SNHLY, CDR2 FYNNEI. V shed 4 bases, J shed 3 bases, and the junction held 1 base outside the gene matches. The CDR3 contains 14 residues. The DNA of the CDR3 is TGTGCCAGCAGTGTGGACAGGGGGCACACTGAAGCTTTCTTT. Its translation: CASSVDRGHTEAFF.

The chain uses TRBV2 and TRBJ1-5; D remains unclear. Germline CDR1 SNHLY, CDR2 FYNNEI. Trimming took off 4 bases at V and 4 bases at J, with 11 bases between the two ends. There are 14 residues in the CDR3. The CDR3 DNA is TGTGCCAGCAGTGGGGGAGGAGAAAATCAGCCCCAGCATTTT. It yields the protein CASSGGGENQPQHF.

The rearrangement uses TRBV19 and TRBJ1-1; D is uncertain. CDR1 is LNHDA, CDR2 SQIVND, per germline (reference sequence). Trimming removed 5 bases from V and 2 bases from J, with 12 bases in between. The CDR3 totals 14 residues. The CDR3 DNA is TGTGCCAGTAGTCCCAGGTCCGGAAACACTGAAGCTTTCTTT. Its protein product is CASSPRSGNTEAFF.

Written as DNA, the CDR3 is TGTGCCAGTAGTATAACAGGAATGAGCTATGGCTACACCTTC. Its protein product is CASSITGMSYGYTF. The chain recombines TRBV19 with TRBJ1-2, with D perhaps TRBD1 (5 bases). The CDR3 length is 14 residues. Trimming cost V 2 bases and J 4 bases, with 11 bases left between them. Germline CDR1 LNHDA, CDR2 SQIVND (reference sequence).

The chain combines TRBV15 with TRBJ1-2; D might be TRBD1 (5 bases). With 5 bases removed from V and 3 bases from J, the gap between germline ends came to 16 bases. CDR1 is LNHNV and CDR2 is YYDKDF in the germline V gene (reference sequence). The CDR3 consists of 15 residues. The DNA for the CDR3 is TGTGCCACCAGCGTTGACAGAGGCCACTACTATGGCTACACCTTC. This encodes CATSVDRGHYYGYTF.

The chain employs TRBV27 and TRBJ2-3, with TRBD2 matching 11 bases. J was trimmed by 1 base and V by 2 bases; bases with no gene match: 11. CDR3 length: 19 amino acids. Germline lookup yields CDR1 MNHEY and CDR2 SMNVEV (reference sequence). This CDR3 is CASSLTGVAGGPGTDTQYF. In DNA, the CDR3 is TGTGCCAGCAGTTTAACAGGGGTAGCGGGGGGGCCAGGCACAGATACGCAGTATTTT.

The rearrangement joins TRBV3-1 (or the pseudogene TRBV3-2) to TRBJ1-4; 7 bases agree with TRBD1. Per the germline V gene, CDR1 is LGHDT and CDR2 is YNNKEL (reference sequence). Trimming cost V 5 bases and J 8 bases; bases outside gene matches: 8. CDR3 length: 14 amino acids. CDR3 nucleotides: TGTGCCAGCAGCAAATCGACAGGGAGGGAAAAACTGTTTTTT. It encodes CASSKSTGREKLFF.

In DNA form, the CDR3 reads TGTGCCAGCAGTTTCGGCGGGGGGATACGCACAGATACGCAGTATTTT. Encoded protein: CASSFGGGIRTDTQYF. J is TRBJ2-3 and V is TRBV28; 8 bases agree with TRBD2. V shed 3 bases, J shed 1 base, and the junction held 6 bases outside the gene matches. This CDR3 is 16 amino acids long. The germline V gene encodes CDR1 MDHEN and CDR2 SYDVKM.

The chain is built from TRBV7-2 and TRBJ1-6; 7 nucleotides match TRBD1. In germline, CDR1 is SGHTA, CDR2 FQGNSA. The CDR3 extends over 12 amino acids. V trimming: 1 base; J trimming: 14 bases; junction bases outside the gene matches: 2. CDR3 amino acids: CASSLVGTALHF. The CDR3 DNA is TGTGCCAGCAGCTTAGTGGGGACAGCCCTCCACTTT.

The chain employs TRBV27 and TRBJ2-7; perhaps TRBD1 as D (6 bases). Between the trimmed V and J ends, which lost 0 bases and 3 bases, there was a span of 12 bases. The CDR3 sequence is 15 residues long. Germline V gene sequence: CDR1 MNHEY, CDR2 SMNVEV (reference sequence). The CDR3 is CASSLSGGENYEQYF. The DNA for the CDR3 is TGTGCCAGCAGTTTATCAGGGGGTGAAAACTACGAGCAGTACTTC.

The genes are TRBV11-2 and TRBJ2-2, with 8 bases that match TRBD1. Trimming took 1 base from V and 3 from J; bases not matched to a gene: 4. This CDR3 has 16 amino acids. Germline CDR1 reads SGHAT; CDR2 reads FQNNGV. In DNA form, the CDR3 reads TGTGCCAGCAGCTTAGGGACAGGGTCTCACACCGGGGAGCTGTTTTTT. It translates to CASSLGTGSHTGELFF.

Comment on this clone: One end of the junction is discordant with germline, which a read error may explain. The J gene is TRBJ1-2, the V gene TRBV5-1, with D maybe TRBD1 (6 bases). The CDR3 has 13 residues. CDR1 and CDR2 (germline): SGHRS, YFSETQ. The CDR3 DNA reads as TGCGCCAGCAGCGCGGATGTCGGGACATTCGTCGCCTTC. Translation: CASSADVGTFVAF. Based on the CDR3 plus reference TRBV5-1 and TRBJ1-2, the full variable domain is KAGVTQTPRYLIKTRGQQVTLSCSPISGHRSVSWYQQTPGQGLQFLFEYFSETQRNKGNFPGRFSGRQFSNSRSEMNVSTLELGDSALYLCASSADVGTFVAFGSGTRLTVV.

The CDR3 loop reads CATARVKGAKNIQYF. In DNA, the CDR3 is TGTGCCACCGCCAGGGTAAAAGGAGCCAAAAACATTCAGTACTTC. V gene TRBV15 combines with J gene TRBJ2-4, with D possibly TRBD1 on 5 matching bases. Germline CDR1 and CDR2: LNHNV and YYDKDF (reference sequence). This CDR3 spans 15 amino acids. Between the trimmed V and J ends, which lost 8 bases and 0 bases, there was a span of 14 bases. Complete variable domain (other parts from reference TRBV15 and TRBJ2-4): DAMVIQNPRYQVTQFGKPVTLSCSQTLNHNVMYWYQQKSSQAPKLLFHYYDKDFNNEADTPDNFQSRRPNTSFCFLDIRSPGLGDTAMYLCATARVKGAKNIQYFGAGTRLSVL.

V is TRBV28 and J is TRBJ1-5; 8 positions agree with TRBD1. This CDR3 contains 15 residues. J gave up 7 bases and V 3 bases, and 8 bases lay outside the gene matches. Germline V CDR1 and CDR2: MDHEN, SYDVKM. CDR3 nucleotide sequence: TGTGCCAGCAGTTTTGCGTCAGGGGGCGGACAGCCCCAGCATTTT. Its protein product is CASSFASGGGQPQHF.

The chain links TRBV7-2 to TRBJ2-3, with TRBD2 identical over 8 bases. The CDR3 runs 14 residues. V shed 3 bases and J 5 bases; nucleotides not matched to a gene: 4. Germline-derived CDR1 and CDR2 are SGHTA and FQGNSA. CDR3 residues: CASSLGLAGDTQYF. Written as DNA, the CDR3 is TGTGCCAGCAGCTTGGGGCTAGCGGGAGATACGCAGTATTTT.

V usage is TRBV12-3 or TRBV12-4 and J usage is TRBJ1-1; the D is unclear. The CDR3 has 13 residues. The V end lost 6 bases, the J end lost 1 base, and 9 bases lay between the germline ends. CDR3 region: CASRAHGNTEAFF. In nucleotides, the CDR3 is TGTGCCAGCAGGGCACATGGGAACACTGAAGCTTTCTTT.